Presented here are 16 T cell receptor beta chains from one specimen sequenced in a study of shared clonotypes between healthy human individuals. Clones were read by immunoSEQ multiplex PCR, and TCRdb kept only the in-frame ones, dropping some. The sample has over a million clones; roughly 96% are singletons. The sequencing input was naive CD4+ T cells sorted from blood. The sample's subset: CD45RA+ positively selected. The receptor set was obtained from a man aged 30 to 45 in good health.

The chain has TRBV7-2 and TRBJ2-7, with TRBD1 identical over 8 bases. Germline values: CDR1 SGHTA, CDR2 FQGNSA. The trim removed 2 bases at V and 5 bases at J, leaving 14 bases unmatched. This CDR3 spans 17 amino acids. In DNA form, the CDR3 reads TGTGCCAGCAGCTTAAGGTCGTCGGACAGGGATAAGGACGAGCAGTACTTC. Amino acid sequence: CASSLRSSDRDKDEQYF.

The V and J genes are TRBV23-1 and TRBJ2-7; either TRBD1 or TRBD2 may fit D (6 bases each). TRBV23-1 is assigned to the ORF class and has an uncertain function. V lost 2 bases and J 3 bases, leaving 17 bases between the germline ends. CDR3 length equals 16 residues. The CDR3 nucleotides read TGCGCCAGCAGTCAAGCGTATTTCGGGGGCGTCTACGAGCAGTACTTC. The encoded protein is CASSQAYFGGVYEQYF.

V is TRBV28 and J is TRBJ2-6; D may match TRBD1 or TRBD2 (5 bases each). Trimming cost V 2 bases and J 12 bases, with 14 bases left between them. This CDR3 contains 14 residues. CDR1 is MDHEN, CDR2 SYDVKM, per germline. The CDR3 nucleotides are TGTGCCAGCAGTTTAAATGGGGCCCGGGGCGTCCTGACTTTC. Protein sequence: CASSLNGARGVLTF.

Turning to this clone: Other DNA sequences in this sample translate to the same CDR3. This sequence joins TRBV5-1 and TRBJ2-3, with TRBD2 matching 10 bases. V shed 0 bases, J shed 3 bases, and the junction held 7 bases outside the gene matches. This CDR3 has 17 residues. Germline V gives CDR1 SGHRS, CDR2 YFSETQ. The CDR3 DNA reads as TGCGCCAGCAGCTTGGCTCCTAGCGGGAGTGCTACAGATACGCAGTATTTT. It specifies CASSLAPSGSATDTQYF.

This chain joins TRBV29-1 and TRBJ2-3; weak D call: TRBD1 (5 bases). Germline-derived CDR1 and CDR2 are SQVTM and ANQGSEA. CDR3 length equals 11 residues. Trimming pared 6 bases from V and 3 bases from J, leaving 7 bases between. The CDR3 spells CSVQGTDTQYF. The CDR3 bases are TGCAGCGTGCAGGGTACAGATACGCAGTATTTT.

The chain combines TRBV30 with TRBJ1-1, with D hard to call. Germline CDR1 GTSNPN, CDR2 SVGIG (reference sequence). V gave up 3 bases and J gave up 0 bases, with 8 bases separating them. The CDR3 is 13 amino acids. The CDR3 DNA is TGTGCCTGGAGGGAAAGGATGAACACTGAAGCTTTCTTT. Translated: CAWRERMNTEAFF. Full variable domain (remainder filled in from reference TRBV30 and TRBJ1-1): SQTIHQWPATLVQPVGSPLSLECTVEGTSNPNLYWYRQAAGRGLQLLFYSVGIGQISSEVPQNLSASRPQDRQFILSSKKLLLSDSGFYLCAWRERMNTEAFFGQGTRLTVV.

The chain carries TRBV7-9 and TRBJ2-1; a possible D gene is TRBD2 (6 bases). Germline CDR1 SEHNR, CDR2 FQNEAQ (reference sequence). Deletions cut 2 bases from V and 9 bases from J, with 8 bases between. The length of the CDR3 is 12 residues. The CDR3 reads CASSLMGLEQFF. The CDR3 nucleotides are TGTGCCAGCAGCTTAATGGGACTTGAGCAGTTCTTC.

CDR3: CASSLARKSSYNEQFF. The DNA of the CDR3 is TGTGCCAGCAGCTTAGCGAGGAAAAGCTCCTACAATGAGCAGTTCTTC. The chain has TRBV11-1 and TRBJ2-1, with unresolved D. The CDR3 covers 16 residues. Per the germline V gene, CDR1 is SGHAT and CDR2 is FQDESV (reference sequence). V lost 0 bases to trimming and J lost 0 bases, with 9 bases between them. The full variable domain, rest sourced from reference TRBV11-1 and TRBJ2-1, is EAEVAQSPRYKITEKSQAVAFWCDPISGHATLYWYRQILGQGPELLVQFQDESVVDDSQLPKDRFSAERLKGVDSTLKIQPAELGDSAMYLCASSLARKSSYNEQFFGPGTRLTVL.

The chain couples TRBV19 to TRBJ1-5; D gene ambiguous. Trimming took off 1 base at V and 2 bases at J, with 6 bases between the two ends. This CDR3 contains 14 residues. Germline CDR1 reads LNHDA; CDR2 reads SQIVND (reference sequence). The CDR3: CASSIGHRNQPQHF. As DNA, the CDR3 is TGTGCCAGTAGTATAGGACACCGCAATCAGCCCCAGCATTTT.

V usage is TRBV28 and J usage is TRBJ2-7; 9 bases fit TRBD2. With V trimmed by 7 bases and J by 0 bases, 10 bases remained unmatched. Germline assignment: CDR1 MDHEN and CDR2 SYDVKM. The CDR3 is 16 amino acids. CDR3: CASISAGGLSSYEQYF. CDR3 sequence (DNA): TGTGCCAGCATATCGGCGGGGGGGCTAAGCTCCTACGAGCAGTACTTC.

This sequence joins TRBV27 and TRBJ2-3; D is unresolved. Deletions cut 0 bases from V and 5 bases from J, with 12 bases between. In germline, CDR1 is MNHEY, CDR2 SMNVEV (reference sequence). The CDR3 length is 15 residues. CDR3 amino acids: CASSLSANAKDTQYF. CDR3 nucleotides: TGTGCCAGCAGTTTATCGGCCAACGCCAAAGATACGCAGTATTTT.

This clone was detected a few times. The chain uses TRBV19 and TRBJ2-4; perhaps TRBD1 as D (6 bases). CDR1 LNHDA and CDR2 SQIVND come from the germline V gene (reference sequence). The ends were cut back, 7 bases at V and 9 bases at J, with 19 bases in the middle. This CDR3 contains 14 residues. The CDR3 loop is CASNPGAGSGIQYF. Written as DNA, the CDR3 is TGTGCCAGTAACCCAGGGGCAGGATCAGGCATTCAGTACTTC.

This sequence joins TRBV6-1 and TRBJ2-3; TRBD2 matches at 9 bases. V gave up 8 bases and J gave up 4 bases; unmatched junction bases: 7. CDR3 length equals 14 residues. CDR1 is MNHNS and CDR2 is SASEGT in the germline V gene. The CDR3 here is CASRSAGGPDTQYF. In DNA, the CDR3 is TGTGCCAGCCGGAGCGCGGGAGGGCCAGATACGCAGTATTTT.

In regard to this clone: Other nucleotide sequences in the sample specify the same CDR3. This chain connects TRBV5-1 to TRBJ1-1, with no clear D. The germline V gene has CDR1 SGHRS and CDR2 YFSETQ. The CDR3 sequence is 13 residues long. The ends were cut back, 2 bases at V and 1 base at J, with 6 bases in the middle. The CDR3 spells CASSLGRNTEAFF. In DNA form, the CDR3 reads TGCGCCAGCAGCTTAGGGAGGAACACTGAAGCTTTCTTT. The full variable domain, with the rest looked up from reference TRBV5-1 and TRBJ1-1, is KAGVTQTPRYLIKTRGQQVTLSCSPISGHRSVSWYQQTPGQGLQFLFEYFSETQRNKGNFPGRFSGRQFSNSRSEMNVSTLELGDSALYLCASSLGRNTEAFFGQGTRLTVV.

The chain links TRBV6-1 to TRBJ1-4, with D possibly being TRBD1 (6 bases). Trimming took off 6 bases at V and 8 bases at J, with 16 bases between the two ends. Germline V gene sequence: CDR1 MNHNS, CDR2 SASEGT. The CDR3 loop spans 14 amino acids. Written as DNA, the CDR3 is TGTGCCAGCAGGATAGACAGGTTGGACGAAAAACTGTTTTTT. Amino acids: CASRIDRLDEKLFF.

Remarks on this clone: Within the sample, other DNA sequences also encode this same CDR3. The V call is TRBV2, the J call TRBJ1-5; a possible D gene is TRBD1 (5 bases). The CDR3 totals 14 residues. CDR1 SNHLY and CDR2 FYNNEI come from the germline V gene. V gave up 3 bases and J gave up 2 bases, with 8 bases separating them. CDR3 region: CASSDRVGNQPQHF. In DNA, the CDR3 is TGTGCCAGCAGTGACAGGGTAGGCAATCAGCCCCAGCATTTT.